This T cell receptor (beta chain) comes out of a study of blood T cell repertoires in COVID-19. The overall study: Acute-phase and convalescent COVID-19 samples originated in the United States, Italy and Spain. In each case, the material was cDNA or gDNA derived from T cells, B-cell-depleted T cells, or PBMCs.

Germline assignment: CDR1 SEHNR and CDR2 FQNEAQ (reference sequence). This CDR3 is built from 14 residues. Trimming stripped 1 base from V and 3 bases from J, with 7 bases between. As handled by the study authors: Nucleated cell counts were estimated from reference gene primer amplification. The table came from immunoSEQ multiplex PCR; TCRdb's copy has only in-frame clones and leaves some out. That table gives V, J and clone size, and the DNA gave D and trimming. Here the sample spans 25,000 to 35,000 clones, approximately 86% being singletons. J is TRBJ2-1 and V is TRBV7-9, with no clear D. This receptor was identified in a man in his 60s with active COVID-19. Sequences were obtained from peripheral blood. In DNA form, the CDR3 reads TGTGCCAGCAGCTTAGGGCAGTTCTACAATGAGCAGTTCTTC. It is translated as CASSLGQFYNEQFF.